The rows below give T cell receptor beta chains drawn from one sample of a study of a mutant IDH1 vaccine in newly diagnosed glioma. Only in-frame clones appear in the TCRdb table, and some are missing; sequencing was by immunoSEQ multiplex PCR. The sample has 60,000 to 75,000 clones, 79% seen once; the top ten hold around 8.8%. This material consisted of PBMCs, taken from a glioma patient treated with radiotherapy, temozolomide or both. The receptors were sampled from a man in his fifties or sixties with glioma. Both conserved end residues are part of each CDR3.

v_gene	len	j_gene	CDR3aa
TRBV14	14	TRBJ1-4	CATPGDRFNEKLFF
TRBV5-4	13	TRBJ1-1	CASSRTGGTEAFF
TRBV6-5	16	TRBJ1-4	CASSSLGGTDNEKLFF
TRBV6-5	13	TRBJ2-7	CASRFGTLKEQYF
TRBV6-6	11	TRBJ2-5	CASSYGETQYF
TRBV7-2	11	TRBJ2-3	CASAPGNTQYF
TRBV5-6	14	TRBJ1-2	CASFRTGGDYGYTF
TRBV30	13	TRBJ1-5	CAWRGGGNQPQHF
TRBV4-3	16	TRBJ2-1	CASSQEGGQGGFGQFF
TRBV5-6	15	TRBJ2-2	CASRSHGGGTGELFF
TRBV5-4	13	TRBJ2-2	CASSPRGIGELFF
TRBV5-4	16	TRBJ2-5	CASSLGSGGARETQYF
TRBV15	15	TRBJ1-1	CATSRARVENTEAFF
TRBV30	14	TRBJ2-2	CAWSVGGFTGELFF
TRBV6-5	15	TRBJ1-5	CASSSLGVPHQPQHF
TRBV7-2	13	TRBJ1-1	CASSLAVKAEAFF
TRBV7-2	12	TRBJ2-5	CASSSPLRTQYF
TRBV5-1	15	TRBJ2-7	CASSLGTAVLPEQYF
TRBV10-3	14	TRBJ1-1	CAIRRTGEDTEAFF
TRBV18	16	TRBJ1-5	CASSMTVSEGNQPQHF
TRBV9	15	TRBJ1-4	CASSASAGRSEKLFF
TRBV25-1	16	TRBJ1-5	CARPQGVDGKNQPQHF
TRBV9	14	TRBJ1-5	CASSPGQSNQPQHF
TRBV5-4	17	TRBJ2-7	CASGGKTSGGAGDEQYF
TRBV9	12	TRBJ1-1	CASSSGGTEAFF
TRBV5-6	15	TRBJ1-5	CASTRRGEGNQPQHF
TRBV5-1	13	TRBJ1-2	CASSLSADGGYTF
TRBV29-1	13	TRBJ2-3	CTVVAEGGDTQYF
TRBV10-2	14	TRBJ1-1	CASRGPRGGTEAFF
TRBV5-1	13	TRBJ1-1	CASGTPGGTEAFF
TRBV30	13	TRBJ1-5	CAWRTGNNQPQHF
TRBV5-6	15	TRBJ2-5	CASSHASGVRETQYF
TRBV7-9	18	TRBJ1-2	CASSLALGTGEGIYGYTF